A selection of T cell receptor beta chains follows, all from one sample in a study of early T cells in non-severe SARS-CoV-2 infection. TCRdb analysed the 5' RACE reads with MiXCR anew, one entry per CDR3 protein. The data contain about 80,000 distinct CDR3 sequences, approximately 15% of them singletons. Sequenced sample: whole blood. Receptors were obtained from an adult who was a healthcare worker with PCR-confirmed SARS-CoV-2 infection or an uninfected control (not recorded which). Both conserved end residues are part of each CDR3. The order of the fields is V gene, clone size, D gene, J gene, CDR3 DNA, CDR3 protein. The D gene is left open where the match is weak. Rows give clone size only sometimes, using once, few, many, or a class for an expanded clone.

TRBV5-1	.	.	TRBJ2-7	TGCGCCAGCAGCTTGGAGGCCTGGACAGAGCAGTACTTC	CASSLEAWTEQYF
TRBV18	few	TRBD1	TRBJ1-6	TGTGCCAGCTCACCAGAACAGGGGGCCTATTCACCCCTCCACTTT	CASSPEQGAYSPLHF
TRBV7-6	.	.	TRBJ2-7	TGTGCCAGCAGCTTAAGGACAACACACGGCTATACCGTCTACGAGCAGTACTTC	CASSLRTTHGYTVYEQYF
TRBV29-1	few	TRBD2	TRBJ2-7	TGCAGCGTTGTTGGAGGGAGGGCCTGGGAGCAGTACTTC	CSVVGGRAWEQYF
TRBV4-2	few	TRBD2	TRBJ2-1	TGTGCCAGCAGCCAACCAGGCGGGGGGGCCCATGAGCAGTTCTTC	CASSQPGGGAHEQFF
TRBV7-6	.	.	TRBJ2-3	TGTGCCAGCACCAAACTGCGTGGAATCGGAACAGATACGCAGTATTTT	CASTKLRGIGTDTQYF
TRBV5-1	few	.	TRBJ1-1	TGCGCCAGCAGCTTAACGTACTTGAACACTGAAGCTTTCTTT	CASSLTYLNTEAFF
TRBV12-2	.	.	TRBJ1-1	TGTGCAAGTCGCTTCGCCGGGACAAAGGGCACTGAAGCTTTCTTT	CASRFAGTKGTEAFF
TRBV5-6	few	.	TRBJ1-2	TGTGCCAGCAGCTTTATTCGACAGAACTATGGCTACACCTTC	CASSFIRQNYGYTF
TRBV20-1	.	.	TRBJ2-3	TGCAGTGCTATGAGGCTAGAAGCAGATACGCAGTATTTT	CSAMRLEADTQYF
TRBV30	.	TRBD2	TRBJ2-3	TGTGCCTGGAGCCGCTATGTTCCAGCGGGGAAGACAGATACGCAGTATTTT	CAWSRYVPAGKTDTQYF
TRBV3-1	.	.	TRBJ1-1	TGTGCCAGCAGCCAAGTCCACTCTTTCGAAGCTTTCTTT	CASSQVHSFEAFF
TRBV7-9	.	.	TRBJ1-2	TGTGCCAGCAGCTTAGGGCGGGACCTTAACTATGGCTACACCTTC	CASSLGRDLNYGYTF
TRBV27	.	.	TRBJ1-2	TGTGCCAGCAGAGGACAGCCGAACTATGGCTACACCTTC	CASRGQPNYGYTF
TRBV10-3	.	TRBD2	TRBJ2-1	TGTGCCATCAGTGAAGGCCTAGCGGGAGCTTACAATGAGCAGTTCTTC	CAISEGLAGAYNEQFF
TRBV5-1	.	.	TRBJ1-1	TGCGCCAGCAGCTGGACTGGGACAAAGAACACTGAAGCTTTCTTT	CASSWTGTKNTEAFF
TRBV20-1	few	TRBD2	TRBJ2-2	TGCAGTGCTAGAGATCCAAGCGGGAGTGGCACCGGGGAGCTGTTTTTT	CSARDPSGSGTGELFF